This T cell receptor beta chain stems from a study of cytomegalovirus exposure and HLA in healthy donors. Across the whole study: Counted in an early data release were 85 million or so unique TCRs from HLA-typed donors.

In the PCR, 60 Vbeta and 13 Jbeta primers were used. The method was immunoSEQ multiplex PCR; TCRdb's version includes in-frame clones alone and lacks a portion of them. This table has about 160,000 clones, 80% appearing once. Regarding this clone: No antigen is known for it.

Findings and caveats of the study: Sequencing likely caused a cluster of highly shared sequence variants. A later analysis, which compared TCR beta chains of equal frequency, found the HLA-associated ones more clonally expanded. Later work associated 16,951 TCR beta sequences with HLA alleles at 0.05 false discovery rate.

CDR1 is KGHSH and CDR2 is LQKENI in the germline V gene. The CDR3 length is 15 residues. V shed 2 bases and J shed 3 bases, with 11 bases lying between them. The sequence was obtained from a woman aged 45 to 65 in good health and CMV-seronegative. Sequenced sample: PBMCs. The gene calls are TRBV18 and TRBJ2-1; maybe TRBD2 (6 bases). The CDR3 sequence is CASSPARGFYNEQFF. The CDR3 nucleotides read TGTGCCAGCTCACCAGCGCGGGGATTCTACAATGAGCAGTTCTTC.